These T cell receptor beta chains were read from a single sample in a study of high-grade serous ovarian cancer treatment subgroups. Some clones are missing from TCRdb's copy, which holds only in-frame ones; the method was immunoSEQ multiplex PCR. The sample includes 11,000 or so clones, roughly four fifths of them seen just once. Material for sequencing was tumor tissue. The receptors here all came from a human donor with high-grade serous ovarian cancer. The CDR3 runs from the conserved cysteine through the conserved F or W. The order of the fields is V gene, clone size, D gene, J gene, CDR3 protein, CDR3 DNA. D genes are given only for firm matches. A clone size is listed for some rows: how often the clone was seen (once, few, many), or a class if it is expanded.

V: TRBV9; size: .; D: .; J: TRBJ1-2; CDR3: CASSGERAGGYTF; DNA: TGTGCCAGCAGCGGCGAGCGGGCGGGTGGCTACACCTTC
V: TRBV6-5; size: few; D: TRBD1; J: TRBJ1-2; CDR3: CASSRRTGQYGYTF; DNA: TGTGCCAGCAGTCGCAGGACAGGACAGTATGGCTACACCTTC
V: TRBV28; size: .; D: .; J: TRBJ2-1; CDR3: CASNPPYNEQFF; DNA: TGTGCCAGCAACCCCCCCTACAATGAGCAGTTCTTC
V: TRBV7-9; size: .; D: .; J: TRBJ1-2; CDR3: CASSLWQGRLVDYGYTF; DNA: TGTGCCAGCAGCTTATGGCAGGGACGCTTAGTTGACTATGGCTACACCTTC
V: TRBV11-2; size: once; D: TRBD1; J: TRBJ2-1; CDR3: CASSLVQGAQNEQFF; DNA: TGTGCCAGCAGCTTAGTGCAGGGGGCGCAGAATGAGCAGTTCTTC
V: TRBV11-2; size: .; D: .; J: TRBJ2-3; CDR3: CASSFHQDTQYF; DNA: TGTGCCAGCAGCTTTCATCAAGATACGCAGTATTTT
V: TRBV5-8; size: .; D: .; J: TRBJ1-5; CDR3: CASSQIGRGGGNQPQHF; DNA: TGTGCCAGCAGCCAGATCGGACGAGGCGGCGGCAATCAGCCCCAGCATTTT
V: TRBV18; size: .; D: .; J: TRBJ2-7; CDR3: CASSLDGAPREQYF; DNA: TGTGCCAGCTCACTTGACGGGGCTCCCCGCGAGCAGTACTTC
V: TRBV7-8; size: few; D: TRBD1; J: TRBJ1-5; CDR3: CASSLASRTGGQPQHF; DNA: TGTGCCAGCAGCTTAGCGTCCAGGACAGGGGGCCAGCCCCAGCATTTT
V: TRBV18; size: .; D: TRBD1; J: TRBJ2-7; CDR3: CASSPGQNEQYF; DNA: TGTGCCAGCTCACCGGGACAGAACGAGCAGTACTTC
V: TRBV5-4; size: .; D: .; J: TRBJ2-5; CDR3: CASSSKETQYF; DNA: TGTGCCAGCAGCTCAAAAGAGACCCAGTACTTC
V: TRBV11-1; size: .; D: .; J: TRBJ2-5; CDR3: CASSADPGTEETQYF; DNA: TGTGCCAGCAGCGCAGACCCGGGGACTGAAGAGACCCAGTACTTC
V: TRBV18; size: .; D: .; J: TRBJ1-2; CDR3: CASSLQDQAGYTF; DNA: TGTGCCAGCTCACTTCAGGATCAGGCTGGCTACACCTTC
V: TRBV6-1; size: .; D: .; J: TRBJ2-1; CDR3: CASIGGTFYNEQFF; DNA: TGTGCCAGCATCGGGGGAACATTTTACAATGAGCAGTTCTTC
V: TRBV19; size: .; D: .; J: TRBJ2-1; CDR3: CASSIAFSYNEQFF; DNA: TGTGCCAGTAGTATAGCATTCTCCTACAATGAGCAGTTCTTC
V: TRBV5-1; size: .; D: TRBD2; J: TRBJ2-3; CDR3: CASSSGASGRLSDTQYF; DNA: TGCGCCAGCAGTTCGGGGGCTAGCGGGAGGTTGTCAGATACGCAGTATTTT
V: TRBV16; size: .; D: .; J: TRBJ1-4; CDR3: CASTGQPTNEKLFF; DNA: TGTGCCAGCACCGGACAGCCTACTAATGAAAAACTGTTTTTT
V: TRBV5-3; size: once; D: .; J: TRBJ2-7; CDR3: CARSLNQRFLFDEQYF; DNA: TGTGCCAGAAGCTTGAACCAGCGGTTCCTATTCGACGAGCAGTACTTC
V: TRBV5-1; size: .; D: .; J: TRBJ2-7; CDR3: CASSFGKGYEQYF; DNA: TGCGCCAGCAGCTTTGGTAAGGGCTACGAGCAGTACTTC
V: TRBV27; size: .; D: .; J: TRBJ1-1; CDR3: CASSLGRTVQTEAFF; DNA: TGTGCCAGCAGTTTAGGGAGGACAGTCCAAACTGAAGCTTTCTTT
V: TRBV30; size: .; D: .; J: TRBJ1-3; CDR3: CAWSALSGNTIYF; DNA: TGTGCCTGGAGTGCCCTCTCTGGAAACACCATATATTTT
V: TRBV11-3; size: .; D: TRBD1; J: TRBJ1-5; CDR3: CASSYSGTGSINQPQHF; DNA: TGTGCCAGCAGCTACTCCGGGACAGGGTCTATCAATCAGCCCCAGCATTTT
V: TRBV28; size: once; D: .; J: TRBJ1-5; CDR3: CASSPRYYREATARHNQPQHF; DNA: TGTGCCAGCAGCCCGAGGTACTACAGGGAAGCTACGGCCAGGCACAATCAGCCCCAGCATTTT
V: TRBV29-1; size: .; D: .; J: TRBJ2-7; CDR3: CSVEGANYEQYF; DNA: TGCAGCGTTGAGGGAGCAAACTACGAGCAGTACTTC